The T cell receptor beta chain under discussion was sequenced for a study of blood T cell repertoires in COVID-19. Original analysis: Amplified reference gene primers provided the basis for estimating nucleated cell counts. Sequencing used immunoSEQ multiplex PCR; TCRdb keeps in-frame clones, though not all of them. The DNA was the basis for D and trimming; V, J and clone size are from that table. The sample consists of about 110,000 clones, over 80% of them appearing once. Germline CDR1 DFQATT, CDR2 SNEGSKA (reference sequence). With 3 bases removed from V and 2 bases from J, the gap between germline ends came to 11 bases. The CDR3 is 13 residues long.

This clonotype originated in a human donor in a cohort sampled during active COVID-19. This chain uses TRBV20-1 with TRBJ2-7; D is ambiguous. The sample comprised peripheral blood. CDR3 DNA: TGCAGTGCTAGTGGCGGAATGACCTACGAGCAGTACTTC. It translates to CSASGGMTYEQYF.